What follows are 27 T cell receptor beta chains derived from one specimen sequenced in a study of radiotherapy plus CTLA-4 blockade in lung cancer. Produced via immunoSEQ multiplex PCR; TCRdb's table is partial and in-frame only. Here the sample spans around 55,000 clones, around four fifths being singletons. Specimen: peripheral blood, collected from a patient treated with radiotherapy plus ipilimumab. The receptors originated from a human donor with non-small cell lung cancer whose response to radiotherapy plus ipilimumab could not be evaluated.

This sequence joins TRBV29-1 and TRBJ2-7; 7 bases are shared with TRBD1. The germline CDR1 and CDR2 sequences are SQVTM and ANQGSEA. V shed 6 bases and J 0 bases; nucleotides not matched to a gene: 8. The CDR3 length is 14 residues. CDR3 nucleotide sequence: TGCAGCGTACCTCCGGGACAGCACTCCTACGAGCAGTACTTC. It yields the protein CSVPPGQHSYEQYF.

The V and J genes are TRBV28 and TRBJ2-7, with TRBD1 matching 9 bases. The CDR3 runs to 12 residues. V gave up 6 bases and J gave up 7 bases; unmatched junction bases: 4. CDR1 is MDHEN, CDR2 SYDVKM, per germline. DNA of the CDR3: TGTGCCAGCAGCCGGGGACAGGGAGAGCAGTACTTC. Translating it yields CASSRGQGEQYF. Complete variable domain (other parts from reference TRBV28 and TRBJ2-7): DVKVTQSSRYLVKRTGEKVFLECVQDMDHENMFWYRQDPGLGLRLIYFSYDVKMKEKGDIPEGYSVSREKKERFSLILESASTNQTSMYLCASSRGQGEQYFGPGTRLTVT.

The V and J genes are TRBV6-1 and TRBJ2-1; D is uncertain. The germline V gene encodes CDR1 MNHNS and CDR2 SASEGT. The CDR3 is 14 amino acids. The V gene lost 5 bases and the J gene lost 4 bases, with 12 bases spanning the gap. The CDR3 DNA reads TGTGCCAGCAGTCACAGCTCTCTATACAATGAGCAGTTCTTC. It is translated as CASSHSSLYNEQFF.

This sequence joins TRBV7-9 and TRBJ1-2; D perhaps matches TRBD1 (6 bases). The CDR3 has 13 amino acids. V lost 3 bases to trimming and J lost 4 bases, with 9 bases between them. Germline CDR1 SEHNR, CDR2 FQNEAQ (reference sequence). CDR3 in DNA: TGTGCCAGCAGCTTCGGGGGGGCCTATGGCTACACCTTC. Translating it yields CASSFGGAYGYTF.

V is TRBV6-5 and J is TRBJ1-2; possible D gene TRBD1, 5 bases. In germline, CDR1 is MNHEY, CDR2 SVGAGI. The CDR3 sequence is 11 residues long. V dropped 5 bases and J dropped 4 bases, with 5 bases sitting between them. The CDR3 protein is CASSDSYGYTF. The CDR3 DNA follows: TGTGCCAGCAGTGACAGCTATGGCTACACCTTC.

The genes are TRBV19 and TRBJ2-1; D might be TRBD2 (6 bases). V was trimmed by 5 bases and J by 3 bases, leaving 20 bases between them. This CDR3 comprises 17 residues. Looked up from germline, CDR1 is LNHDA and CDR2 is SQIVND (reference sequence). This CDR3 reads CASSRGGGQSFYNEQFF. CDR3 coding DNA: TGTGCCAGTAGTCGTGGCGGAGGGCAGAGCTTCTACAATGAGCAGTTCTTC.

The rearrangement uses TRBV6-5 and TRBJ1-2, with 9 bases matching TRBD1. Germline V CDR1 and CDR2: MNHEY, SVGAGI. The V segment lost 5 bases and the J segment 8 bases; nucleotides outside the gene matches: 6. CDR3 length: 13 residues. This CDR3 is CASSEQGAWGYTF. The DNA for the CDR3 is TGTGCCAGCAGTGAACAGGGGGCGTGGGGCTACACCTTC.

The chain combines TRBV18 with TRBJ1-5; 10 bases match TRBD1. Germline CDR1 KGHSH, CDR2 LQKENI. J was trimmed by 1 base and V by 4 bases; bases with no gene match: 10. The CDR3 covers 18 residues. The CDR3: CASSRQGQGSPSNQPQHF. As DNA, the CDR3 is TGTGCCAGCTCACGGCAGGGACAGGGGTCGCCGAGCAATCAGCCCCAGCATTTT. Full variable domain (remainder filled in from reference TRBV18 and TRBJ1-5): NAGVMQNPRHLVRRRGQEARLRCSPMKGHSHVYWYRQLPEEGLKFMVYLQKENIIDESGMPKERFSAEFPKEGPSILRIQQVVRGDSAAYFCASSRQGQGSPSNQPQHFGDGTRLSIL.

The chain links TRBV19 to TRBJ1-6; D gene ambiguous. The CDR3 length is 13 residues. Per the germline V gene, CDR1 is LNHDA and CDR2 is SQIVND (reference sequence). The ends were cut back, 7 bases at V and 10 bases at J, with 14 bases in the middle. CDR3 protein: CASKWGEDSPLHF. As DNA, the CDR3 is TGTGCCAGTAAGTGGGGAGAAGACTCACCCCTCCACTTT.

This sequence joins TRBV5-1 and TRBJ2-2; 7 bases are shared with TRBD1. The ends lost 4 bases at V and 4 bases at J; junction bases unmatched: 4. CDR3 length: 14 amino acids. Looked up from germline, CDR1 is SGHRS and CDR2 is YFSETQ. CDR3 sequence reads: CASSKTGSTGELFF. The CDR3 DNA reads as TGCGCCAGCAGCAAGACAGGGAGCACCGGGGAGCTGTTTTTT. Variable domain in full (rest from reference TRBV5-1 and TRBJ2-2): KAGVTQTPRYLIKTRGQQVTLSCSPISGHRSVSWYQQTPGQGLQFLFEYFSETQRNKGNFPGRFSGRQFSNSRSEMNVSTLELGDSALYLCASSKTGSTGELFFGEGSRLTVL.

The gene calls are TRBV19 and TRBJ2-3; tentatively, D is TRBD1 (6 bases). This CDR3 has 16 amino acids. Germline V CDR1 and CDR2: LNHDA, SQIVND (reference sequence). V shed 1 base and J shed 3 bases, with 14 bases lying between them. CDR3 region: CASSIAAWGQTDTQYF. The CDR3 DNA follows: TGTGCCAGTAGTATAGCGGCCTGGGGGCAAACAGATACGCAGTATTTT.

The genes are TRBV15 and TRBJ1-1, with unresolved D. The CDR3 loop spans 17 amino acids. With 0 bases removed from V and 1 base from J, the gap between germline ends came to 15 bases. CDR1 LNHNV and CDR2 YYDKDF come from the germline V gene (reference sequence). Here the CDR3 reads CATSRDYRRPKNTEAFF. The CDR3, as DNA: TGTGCCACCAGCAGAGATTATAGGCGGCCGAAGAACACTGAAGCTTTCTTT.

The chain joins TRBV6-6 to TRBJ2-7, with 8 nucleotides matching TRBD2. V lost 0 bases and J lost 2; bases outside the gene matches: 6. From germline, CDR1 is MNHNY and CDR2 SVGAGI (reference sequence). The CDR3 extends over 16 amino acids. DNA of the CDR3: TGTGCCAGCAGTTACTCGCCCGGCGGGGGGACCTACGAGCAGTACTTC. Translation: CASSYSPGGGTYEQYF.

This clone came up once. The rearrangement links TRBV5-8 to TRBJ2-1; 8 bases match TRBD1. Trimming cost V 4 bases and J 4 bases; bases outside gene matches: 7. The germline CDR1 and CDR2 sequences are SGHTS and YDEGEE. This CDR3 comprises 15 residues. CDR3 region: CASSPTGGVYNEQFF. CDR3 DNA sequence: TGTGCCAGCAGCCCCACAGGGGGAGTGTACAATGAGCAGTTCTTC.

V is TRBV18 and J is TRBJ2-2; 8 nucleotides align to TRBD1. Per the germline V gene, CDR1 is KGHSH and CDR2 is LQKENI. Trimming removed 2 bases from V and 4 bases from J; junction bases left unmatched: 0. This CDR3 comprises 14 residues. CDR3 DNA: TGTGCCAGCTCACCAGGGACAGGCACCGGGGAGCTGTTTTTT. It yields the protein CASSPGTGTGELFF.

This chain connects TRBV4-3 to TRBJ2-7; 10 positions match TRBD2. This CDR3 contains 15 residues. Germline V gene lookup returns CDR1 LGHNA and CDR2 YSLEER. V lost 1 base, J lost 4 bases, and 4 bases stayed unmatched. The CDR3 DNA follows: TGCGCCAGCAGCCAAGTACTAGCGGGGATGTACGAGCAGTACTTC. As protein: CASSQVLAGMYEQYF.

This clone was seen only once. The chain joins TRBV5-1 to TRBJ1-6, with D perhaps TRBD1 (6 bases). Trimming took 0 bases from V and 10 from J, leaving 11 bases between them. CDR1 is SGHRS, CDR2 YFSETQ, per germline. This CDR3 region has 14 residues. CDR3 sequence: CASSLDREGSPLHF. In DNA, the CDR3 is TGCGCCAGCAGCTTGGACAGGGAAGGGTCACCCCTCCACTTT. Looking up the rest from reference TRBV5-1 and TRBJ1-6 gives the full variable domain: KAGVTQTPRYLIKTRGQQVTLSCSPISGHRSVSWYQQTPGQGLQFLFEYFSETQRNKGNFPGRFSGRQFSNSRSEMNVSTLELGDSALYLCASSLDREGSPLHFGNGTRLTVT.

This clone was seen just once. The chain has TRBV19 and TRBJ2-1, with 10 bases that match TRBD1. The CDR3 is 17 residues long. Trimming cost V 5 bases and J 3 bases; bases outside gene matches: 10. Germline values: CDR1 LNHDA, CDR2 SQIVND (reference sequence). DNA of the CDR3: TGTGCCAGTAGTCCCCTTGCGAGGGACAGGGGCTACAATGAGCAGTTCTTC. Translated, it gives CASSPLARDRGYNEQFF.

V is TRBV5-1 and J is TRBJ1-2, with 9 bases aligning to TRBD1. This CDR3 is built from 14 residues. Per the germline V gene, CDR1 is SGHRS and CDR2 is YFSETQ. The ends lost 0 bases at V and 8 bases at J; junction bases unmatched: 5. The CDR3 DNA is TGCGCCAGCAGCTTGGATGGGACAGGGAGGGGCTACACCTTC. Its protein product is CASSLDGTGRGYTF.

The chain joins TRBV29-1 to TRBJ2-1, with a tentative D call TRBD2 (7 bases). Germline values: CDR1 SQVTM, CDR2 ANQGSEA. CDR3 length: 14 residues. The V end lost 4 bases, the J end lost 7 bases, and 17 bases lay between the germline ends. CDR3 protein: CSVGSGGAGNEQFF. CDR3 coding DNA: TGCAGCGTTGGTAGTGGGGGGGCCGGTAATGAGCAGTTCTTC.

J is TRBJ1-2 and V is TRBV5-5, with a possible D match to TRBD1 (6 bases). This CDR3 is 15 amino acids long. Trimming stripped 2 bases from V and 4 bases from J, with 15 bases between. CDR1 is SGHKS and CDR2 is YYEKEE in the germline V gene (reference sequence). The DNA for the CDR3 is TGTGCCAGCAGCTTTTCGGCGCAGGGGCCCTATGGCTACACCTTC. Amino acid sequence: CASSFSAQGPYGYTF. Drawing the rest from reference TRBV5-5 and TRBJ1-2, the complete variable domain is DAGVTQSPTHLIKTRGQQVTLRCSPISGHKSVSWYQQVLGQGPQFIFQYYEKEERGRGNFPDRFSARQFPNYSSELNVNALLLGDSALYLCASSFSAQGPYGYTFGSGTRLTVV.

The chain employs TRBV29-1 and TRBJ1-2; a possible D gene is TRBD1 (6 bases). CDR1 and CDR2 from the germline V gene are SQVTM and ANQGSEA. The CDR3 contains 12 residues. The germline V and J ends were trimmed by 0 bases and 4 bases, with 6 bases remaining between them. The CDR3 protein is CSVEDRGYGYTF. CDR3 sequence (DNA): TGCAGCGTTGAAGACAGGGGCTATGGCTACACCTTC. Using reference TRBV29-1 and TRBJ1-2 for the parts outside the CDR3, the full variable domain is SAVISQKPSRDICQRGTSLTIQCQVDSQVTMMFWYRQQPGQSLTLIATANQGSEATYESGFVIDKFPISRPNLTFSTLTVSNMSPEDSSIYLCSVEDRGYGYTFGSGTRLTVV.

This chain uses TRBV11-2 with TRBJ2-7, with 10 bases aligning to TRBD2. This CDR3 region has 15 residues. Trimming cost V 5 bases and J 7 bases; bases outside gene matches: 11. The germline CDR1 and CDR2 sequences are SGHAT and FQNNGV. The CDR3 sequence is CASSPLAGPGGEQYF. The CDR3 DNA reads as TGTGCCAGCAGCCCACTAGCGGGACCGGGGGGTGAGCAGTACTTC.

The chain uses TRBV11-2 and TRBJ2-7, with 8 bases fitting TRBD1. Germline lookup yields CDR1 SGHAT and CDR2 FQNNGV. V was clipped by 5 bases and J by 4 bases; unmatched bases: 1. The CDR3 has 12 residues. The CDR3 sequence: CASSRDRYEQYF. DNA of the CDR3: TGTGCCAGCAGCCGGGACAGGTACGAGCAGTACTTC. Drawing the rest from reference TRBV11-2 and TRBJ2-7, the complete variable domain is EAGVAQSPRYKIIEKRQSVAFWCNPISGHATLYWYQQILGQGPKLLIQFQNNGVVDDSQLPKDRFSAERLKGVDSTLKIQPAKLEDSAVYLCASSRDRYEQYFGPGTRLTVT.

The chain couples TRBV28 to TRBJ2-1; D may be TRBD1 (5 bases). This CDR3 has 15 amino acids. Germline V gene lookup returns CDR1 MDHEN and CDR2 SYDVKM. Trimming took off 7 bases at V and 0 bases at J, with 13 bases between the two ends. Written as DNA, the CDR3 is TGTGCCAGCACTGGGCAGGGCAACTCCTACAATGAGCAGTTCTTC. It codes for CASTGQGNSYNEQFF.

The gene calls are TRBV7-2 and TRBJ2-7, with D maybe TRBD2 (5 bases). The ends were cut back, 0 bases at V and 3 bases at J, with 9 bases in the middle. The CDR3 loop spans 14 amino acids. The germline gives CDR1 SGHTA, CDR2 FQGNSA. The CDR3 DNA reads TGTGCCAGCAGCTTAGCCGGGAAAAGCTACGAGCAGTACTTC. Residues: CASSLAGKSYEQYF.

The chain uses TRBV4-3 and TRBJ1-4; 8 bases line up with TRBD1. Losses at the gene ends were 2 bases for V and 2 bases for J; bases not matched to a gene: 4. The CDR3 consists of 16 residues. The V gene's germline CDR1 is LGHNA and CDR2 YSLEER. This CDR3 reads CASSQLRGLTNEKLFF. The DNA for the CDR3 is TGCGCCAGCAGCCAACTCAGGGGGCTGACTAATGAAAAACTGTTTTTT.